This TCR beta chain was identified during a study of T cells in localized non-small cell lung cancer. General study results and limits: Investigators sequenced only a single tumor region, leaving heterogeneity possible. Longer overall survival accompanied higher blood T cell density. Appearances in adjacent lung were noted for a median approximately 50 of the top 100 tumor clones. Of the tissues analyzed, uninvolved adjacent lung showed maximal T cell clonality, greater than tumor.

Using immunoSEQ multiplex PCR, the repertoire was profiled, and TCRdb retains in-frame clones only, with some absent. The sample contains about 30,000 clones, 70% to 90% of which appear only once. V lost 7 bases and J 4 bases, leaving 20 bases between the germline ends. The CDR3 is 16 amino acids. Germline V lookup: CDR1 MNHEY, CDR2 SMNVEV (reference sequence). Of note for this clone: Its target is unknown.

The receptor comes from a female donor of 60 years or more with stage I lung adenocarcinoma. V gene TRBV27 combines with J gene TRBJ2-1; maybe TRBD2 (5 bases). The starting material was peripheral blood, obtained before any cancer treatment. CDR3 nucleotide sequence: TGTGCCAGCAAGGATAAGGCGGGCGGTGGGTACAATGAGCAGTTCTTC. It yields the protein CASKDKAGGGYNEQFF.